This section outlines one TCR beta chain sequence together with its context. Deletions cut 0 bases from V and 3 bases from J, with 6 bases between. CDR3 size: 14 residues. Germline V lookup: CDR1 SGDLS, CDR2 YYNGEE. This sample stems from a study of control samples from healthy donors and cancer patients. Only in-frame clones appear in the TCRdb table, and some are missing; sequencing was by immunoSEQ multiplex PCR. The sample has under 60,000 clones; 90% to 95% are singletons. The source is a man between 25 and 39 years old in good health. Sequenced: blood. V gene TRBV9 combines with J gene TRBJ2-2; D gene unclear. CDR3 in amino acids: CASSVGWDTGELFF. CDR3 DNA sequence: TGTGCCAGCAGCGTAGGTTGGGACACCGGGGAGCTGTTTTTT. Using reference TRBV9 and TRBJ2-2 for the parts outside the CDR3, the full variable domain is DSGVTQTPKHLITATGQRVTLRCSPRSGDLSVYWYQQSLDQGLQFLIQYYNGEERAKGNILERFSAQQFPDLHSELNLSSLELGDSALYFCASSVGWDTGELFFGEGSRLTVL.